This record concerns one T cell receptor (beta chain) sequence. These data originate in a study of blood T cell repertoires in COVID-19. Study summary: Specimens from acute and convalescent COVID-19 originated in the United States, Italy and Spain.

Authors' processing steps: Estimates of nucleated cell counts were drawn from the amplification of reference gene primers. TCRdb's table, derived via immunoSEQ multiplex PCR, lists solely in-frame clones and lacks some. Clone size and the V and J calls come from that table; the DNA yielded D and trimming. The sample comprises about 270,000 clones, about 80% of which are singletons, and 8.6% rests with the top ten. After removal of 7 bases from V and 8 bases from J, the junction contained 6 bases not matched to a gene. From germline, CDR1 is SGHTA and CDR2 FQGNSA. This CDR3 contains 14 residues. V usage is TRBV7-2 and J usage is TRBJ2-1, with 12 bases lining up with TRBD1. This TCR derives from a human donor in a cohort sampled during active COVID-19. Sequencing input: peripheral blood. The CDR3 loop reads CASIRDRGLDEQFF. CDR3 sequence (DNA): TGTGCCAGCATCCGGGACAGGGGGCTCGATGAGCAGTTCTTC.